This TCR beta chain was sequenced in a study of T cell repertoires in cytomegalovirus infection. Study-wide context: A matching HLA type, together with CMV infection, was signaled by public TCR beta signatures.

About this clonotype: Its antigen remains unidentified.

TCRdb passed the reads through MiXCR, listing each CDR3 protein once. Of 650,000 to 850,000 distinct CDR3 sequences listed, 25% to 35% are singletons. The CDR3 sequence is 14 residues long. Germline lookup yields CDR1 SEHNR and CDR2 FQNEAQ (reference sequence). The ends were cut back, 5 bases at V and 2 bases at J, with 13 bases in the middle. Overall study results and limits: CMV-specific TCR beta clonotypes restricted by HLA-C were the ones dominating the ex vivo response.

The chain has TRBV7-9 and TRBJ2-7; no firm D call. The receptor's source is a human donor in good health (CMV status not recorded). Some clones in this sample may be carry-over from other donors' samples. The sequences come from cultured CD8+ T cells from PBMCs, collected from culture after CMV antigen stimulation. CDR3 DNA: TGTGCCAGCAGCCCTTCCGAGGCACCCTACGAGCAGTACTTC. Protein: CASSPSEAPYEQYF.